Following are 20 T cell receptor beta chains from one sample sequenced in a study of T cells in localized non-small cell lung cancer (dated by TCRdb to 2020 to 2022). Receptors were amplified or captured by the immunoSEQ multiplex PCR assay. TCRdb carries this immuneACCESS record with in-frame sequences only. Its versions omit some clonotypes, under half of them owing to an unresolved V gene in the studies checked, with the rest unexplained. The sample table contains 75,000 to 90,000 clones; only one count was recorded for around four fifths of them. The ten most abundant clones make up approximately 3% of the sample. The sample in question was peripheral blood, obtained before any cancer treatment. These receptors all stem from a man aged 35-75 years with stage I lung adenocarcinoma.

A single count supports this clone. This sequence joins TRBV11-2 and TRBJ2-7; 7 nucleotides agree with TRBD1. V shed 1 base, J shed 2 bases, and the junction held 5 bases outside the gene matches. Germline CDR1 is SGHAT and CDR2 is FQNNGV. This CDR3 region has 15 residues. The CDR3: CASSLVDRLAYEQYF. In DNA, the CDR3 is TGTGCCAGCAGCTTAGTGGACAGGCTAGCCTACGAGCAGTACTTC.

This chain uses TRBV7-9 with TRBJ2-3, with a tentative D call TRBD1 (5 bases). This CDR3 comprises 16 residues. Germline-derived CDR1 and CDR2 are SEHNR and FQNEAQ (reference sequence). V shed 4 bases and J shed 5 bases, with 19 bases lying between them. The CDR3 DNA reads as TGTGCCAGCAGCTCCGTGCCAGGACAATACCGAGATACGCAGTATTTT. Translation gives CASSSVPGQYRDTQYF.

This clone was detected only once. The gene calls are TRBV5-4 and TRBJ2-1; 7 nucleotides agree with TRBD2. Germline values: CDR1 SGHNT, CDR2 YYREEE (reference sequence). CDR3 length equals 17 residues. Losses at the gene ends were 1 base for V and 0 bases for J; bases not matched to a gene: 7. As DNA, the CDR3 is TGTGCCAGCAGCTTGCCGGGTCCGGGAGGCTCCTACAATGAGCAGTTCTTC. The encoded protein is CASSLPGPGGSYNEQFF.

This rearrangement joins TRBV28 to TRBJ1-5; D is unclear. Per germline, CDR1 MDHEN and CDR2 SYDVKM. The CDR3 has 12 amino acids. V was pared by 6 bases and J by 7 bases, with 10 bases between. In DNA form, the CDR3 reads TGTGCCAGCAGGTTGGTCGAGCAGCCCCAGCATTTT. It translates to CASRLVEQPQHF.

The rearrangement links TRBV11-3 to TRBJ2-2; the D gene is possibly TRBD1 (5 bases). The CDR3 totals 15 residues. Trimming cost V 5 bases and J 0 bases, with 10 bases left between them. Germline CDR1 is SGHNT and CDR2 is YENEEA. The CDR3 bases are TGTGCCAGCAGCCCCGGACAAGCGAACACCGGGGAGCTGTTTTTT. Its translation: CASSPGQANTGELFF. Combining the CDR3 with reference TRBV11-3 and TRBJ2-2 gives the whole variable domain EAGVVQSPRYKIIEKKQPVAFWCNPISGHNTLYWYLQNLGQGPELLIRYENEEAVDDSQLPKDRFSAERLKGVDSTLKIQPAELGDSAVYLCASSPGQANTGELFFGEGSRLTVL.

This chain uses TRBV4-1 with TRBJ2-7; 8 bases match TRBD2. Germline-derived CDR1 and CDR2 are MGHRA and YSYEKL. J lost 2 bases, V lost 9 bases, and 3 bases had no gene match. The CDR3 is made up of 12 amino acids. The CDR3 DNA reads TGCGCCAGGCGAGCGGGGGCCTACGAGCAGTACTTC. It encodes CARRAGAYEQYF.

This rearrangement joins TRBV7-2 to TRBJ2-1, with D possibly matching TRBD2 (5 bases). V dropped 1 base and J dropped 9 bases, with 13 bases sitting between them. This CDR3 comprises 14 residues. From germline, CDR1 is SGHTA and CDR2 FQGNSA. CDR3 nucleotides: TGTGCCAGCAGCTTAGGGACGGGATCGGGTGAGCAGTTCTTC. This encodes CASSLGTGSGEQFF.

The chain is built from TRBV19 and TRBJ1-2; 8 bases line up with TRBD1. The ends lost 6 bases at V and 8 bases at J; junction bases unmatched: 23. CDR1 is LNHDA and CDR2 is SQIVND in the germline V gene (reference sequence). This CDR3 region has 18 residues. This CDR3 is CASSVTGTGARGGYGYTF. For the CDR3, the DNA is TGTGCCAGTAGCGTAACCGGGACAGGAGCCCGGGGTGGTTACGGCTACACCTTC.

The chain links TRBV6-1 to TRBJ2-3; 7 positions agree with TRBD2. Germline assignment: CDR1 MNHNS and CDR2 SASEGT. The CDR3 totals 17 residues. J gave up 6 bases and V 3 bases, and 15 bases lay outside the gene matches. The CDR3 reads CASSEGHWASGPDTQYF. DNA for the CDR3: TGTGCCAGCAGTGAGGGTCACTGGGCTAGCGGTCCGGATACGCAGTATTTT.

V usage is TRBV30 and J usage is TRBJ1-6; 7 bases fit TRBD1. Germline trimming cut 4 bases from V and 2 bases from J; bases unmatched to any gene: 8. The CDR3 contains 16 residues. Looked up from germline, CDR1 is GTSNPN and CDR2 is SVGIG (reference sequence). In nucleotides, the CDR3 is TGTGCCTGGAACAGGGGCCTTGGAACCTATAATTCACCCCTCCACTTT. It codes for CAWNRGLGTYNSPLHF.

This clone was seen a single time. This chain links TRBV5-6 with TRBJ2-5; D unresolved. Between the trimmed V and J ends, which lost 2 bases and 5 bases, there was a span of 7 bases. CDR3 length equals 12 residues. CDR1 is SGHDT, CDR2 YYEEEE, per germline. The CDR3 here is CASSFMRETQYF. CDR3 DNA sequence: TGTGCCAGCAGCTTTATGAGGGAGACCCAGTACTTC.

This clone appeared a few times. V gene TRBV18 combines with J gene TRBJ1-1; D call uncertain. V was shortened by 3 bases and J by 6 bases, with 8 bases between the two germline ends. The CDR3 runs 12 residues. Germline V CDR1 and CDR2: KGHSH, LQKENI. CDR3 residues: CASSPHEAEAFF. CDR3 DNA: TGTGCCAGCTCACCGCACGAGGCTGAAGCTTTCTTT.

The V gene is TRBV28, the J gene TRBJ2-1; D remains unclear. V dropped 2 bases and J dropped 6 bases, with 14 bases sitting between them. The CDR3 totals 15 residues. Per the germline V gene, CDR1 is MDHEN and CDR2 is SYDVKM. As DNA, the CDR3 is TGTGCCAGCAGTTTAGGCGGAATATTTGTCAATGAGCAGTTCTTC. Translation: CASSLGGIFVNEQFF.

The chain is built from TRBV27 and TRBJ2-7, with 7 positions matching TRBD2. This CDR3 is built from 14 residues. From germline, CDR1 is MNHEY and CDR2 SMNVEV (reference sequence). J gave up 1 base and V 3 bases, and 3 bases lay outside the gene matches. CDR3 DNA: TGTGCCAGCAGTTTCCAGCGGGATTCCTACGAGCAGTACTTC. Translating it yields CASSFQRDSYEQYF.

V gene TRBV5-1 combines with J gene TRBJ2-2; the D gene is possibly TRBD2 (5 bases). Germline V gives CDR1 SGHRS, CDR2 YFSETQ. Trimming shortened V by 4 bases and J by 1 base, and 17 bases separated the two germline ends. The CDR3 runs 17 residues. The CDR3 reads CASSLTGGGWNTGELFF. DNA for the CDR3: TGCGCCAGCAGCCTCACGGGTGGCGGGTGGAACACCGGGGAGCTGTTTTTT.

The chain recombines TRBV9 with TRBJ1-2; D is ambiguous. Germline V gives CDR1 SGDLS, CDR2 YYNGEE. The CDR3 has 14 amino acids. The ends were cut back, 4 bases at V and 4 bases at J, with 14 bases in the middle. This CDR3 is CASSPSGLAYGYTF. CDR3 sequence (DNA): TGTGCCAGCAGCCCAAGCGGGCTGGCCTATGGCTACACCTTC.

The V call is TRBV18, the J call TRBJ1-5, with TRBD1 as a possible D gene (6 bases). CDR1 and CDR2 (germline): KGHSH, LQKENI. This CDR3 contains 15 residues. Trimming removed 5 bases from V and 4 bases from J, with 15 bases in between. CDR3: CASSTVAQGNQPQHF. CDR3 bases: TGTGCCAGCTCAACTGTCGCACAGGGTAATCAGCCCCAGCATTTT.

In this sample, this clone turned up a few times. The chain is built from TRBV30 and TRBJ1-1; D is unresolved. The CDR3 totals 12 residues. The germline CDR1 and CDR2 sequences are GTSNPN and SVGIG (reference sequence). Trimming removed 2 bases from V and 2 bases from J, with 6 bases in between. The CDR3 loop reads CAWSFVNTEAFF. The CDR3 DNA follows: TGTGCCTGGAGTTTCGTCAACACTGAAGCTTTCTTT.

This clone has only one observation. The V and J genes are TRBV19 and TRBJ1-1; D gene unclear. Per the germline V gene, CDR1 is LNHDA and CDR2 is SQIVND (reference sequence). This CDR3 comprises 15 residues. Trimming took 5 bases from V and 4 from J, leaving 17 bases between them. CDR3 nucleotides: TGTGCCAGTAGTCGTGCCCGGCGAGTAGGCACTGAAGCTTTCTTT. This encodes CASSRARRVGTEAFF.

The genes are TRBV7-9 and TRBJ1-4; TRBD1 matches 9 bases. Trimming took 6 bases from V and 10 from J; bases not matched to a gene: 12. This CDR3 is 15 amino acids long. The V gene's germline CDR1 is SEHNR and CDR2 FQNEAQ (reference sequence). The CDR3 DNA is TGTGCCAGCAGTACGGATACGGGACAGGGTGGAAAACTGTTTTTT. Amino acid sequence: CASSTDTGQGGKLFF.